This TCR beta chain was obtained from a study of CD8 T cells in ankylosing spondylitis. Study-wide results and caveats: A motif in TCR beta, a set of about eight highly homologous variants, appeared characteristic of ankylosing spondylitis blood. Significant enrichment of disease-linked clones was reportedly seen in matched ankylosing spondylitis synovial fluid.

MiXCR, applied by TCRdb to the 5' RACE reads, yields one record per CDR3 protein. The sample contains over 400,000 distinct CDR3 sequences, roughly 26% of which appear only once. Turning to this clonotype: Its specificity is unknown.

V was cut by 0 bases and J by 8 bases, with 13 bases left in between. CDR3 length: 13 residues. Germline values: CDR1 SQVTM, CDR2 ANQGSEA. The chain combines TRBV29-1 with TRBJ1-2; possibly TRBD1 for D (5 bases). Sequencing was done on a sample of blood, either unsorted or a sorted T cell fraction (not recorded which). The sequence derives from a male donor with ankylosing spondylitis. The CDR3 region is CSVEERSGVGYTF. In DNA form, the CDR3 reads TGCAGCGTTGAAGAAAGGTCGGGGGTCGGCTACACCTTC.